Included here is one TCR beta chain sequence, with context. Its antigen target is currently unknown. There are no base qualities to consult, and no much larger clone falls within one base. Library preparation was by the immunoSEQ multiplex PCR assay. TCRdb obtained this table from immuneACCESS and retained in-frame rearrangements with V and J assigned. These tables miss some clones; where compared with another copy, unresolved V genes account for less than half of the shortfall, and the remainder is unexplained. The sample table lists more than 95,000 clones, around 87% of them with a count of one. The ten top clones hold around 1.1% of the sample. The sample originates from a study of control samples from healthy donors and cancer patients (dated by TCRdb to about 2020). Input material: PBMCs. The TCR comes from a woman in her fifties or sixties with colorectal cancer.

The CDR3 here reads CASIGILTGSGNTIYF. The sequenced DNA: TGTGCCAGTATTGGTATTCTAACCGGGTCTGGAAACACCATATATTTT. The chain is encoded by TRBV19 joined to TRBJ1-3; the D gene cannot be named for sure. At the junction V is shortened by 7 bases and J by 1 base, with 17 bases in between. From the germline V gene (reference sequence), CDR1 is LNHDA and CDR2 is SQIVND. The CDR3 sequence holds 16 residues, the cysteine and phenylalanine included. The kept DNA is CDR3 alone, 48 bases in frame from the first base.